This T cell receptor beta chain is drawn from a study of identical twins. Germline CDR1 and CDR2: SQVTM and ANQGSEA. The germline V and J ends were trimmed by 5 bases and 1 base, with 11 bases remaining between them. This CDR3 has 13 residues. Details on this clonotype: Its target is not known.

Study results and limitations: Insertion counts were lower in abundant cord blood beta clonotypes, a trend that memory repertoires did not show.

Carrying unique molecular identifiers, the cDNA also gained a universal primer site through template switching. Using its own MiXCR run on the 5' RACE reads, TCRdb lists one record per CDR3 protein. Of 1.5 million or so distinct CDR3 sequences listed, more than 30% are singletons. Specimen: cord blood. The V call is TRBV29-1, the J call TRBJ1-2; D uncertain. The receptor comes from a newborn girl in good health. CDR3 in amino acids: CSVLGRSNYGYTF. The CDR3 DNA sequence: TGCAGCGTTCTTGGAAGGAGTAACTATGGCTACACCTTC.